Presented here are 5 T cell receptor beta chains from one specimen sequenced in a study of beta chain features in type 1 diabetes. TCRB transcripts that were expressed got sequenced, as all of the isolated RNA had been reverse transcribed. Clones were sequenced by immunoSEQ multiplex PCR, and TCRdb holds only the in-frame ones, with some missing. Here the sample spans roughly 230,000 clones, over 7.5% being singletons. Sequenced sample: naive CD4+ T cells from blood. Receptors originate from a woman aged 18-29 years in good health.

V and J are TRBV7-3 and TRBJ1-1; 9 bases match TRBD1. J lost 9 bases, V lost 7 bases, and 9 bases had no gene match. CDR1 is SGHTA, CDR2 FQGTGA, per germline. The CDR3 runs 13 residues. The chain's CDR3 is CASTSVGQGKAFF. The CDR3 nucleotides read TGTGCCAGCACCTCAGTGGGACAGGGAAAAGCTTTCTTT.

The chain joins TRBV18 to TRBJ2-5; 9 positions agree with TRBD2. J lost 3 bases, V lost 0 bases, and 5 bases had no gene match. Germline V lookup: CDR1 KGHSH, CDR2 LQKENI. CDR3 length: 16 residues. The CDR3 DNA sequence: TGTGCCAGCTCACCACCGCGGCGGGGGGGCGAAGAGACCCAGTACTTC. It encodes CASSPPRRGGEETQYF.

This clone was counted between two and nine times. The chain recombines TRBV2 with TRBJ2-3; possible D gene TRBD1, 6 bases. The V gene's germline CDR1 is SNHLY and CDR2 FYNNEI. Trimming took 6 bases from V and 0 from J, leaving 16 bases between them. The CDR3 is made up of 16 amino acids. The CDR3 DNA is TGTGCCAGCAGGTCAACAGGGATGGGTAGCACAGATACGCAGTATTTT. Its protein is CASRSTGMGSTDTQYF.

This clone was counted only a few times. This specimen includes other DNA sequences encoding the same CDR3. The V gene is TRBV5-4, the J gene TRBJ1-5; D gene uncertain. Germline V gene sequence: CDR1 SGHNT, CDR2 YYREEE (reference sequence). V lost 4 bases to trimming and J lost 4 bases, with 6 bases between them. The CDR3 is made up of 12 amino acids. The CDR3 DNA reads as TGTGCCAGCAGCCTACCAAATCAGCCCCAGCATTTT. It codes for CASSLPNQPQHF.

V is TRBV7-9 and J is TRBJ2-7; D call uncertain. V lost 5 bases and J lost 1, with 12 bases in between. Germline-derived CDR1 and CDR2 are SEHNR and FQNEAQ (reference sequence). The CDR3 totals 14 residues. CDR3 in DNA: TGTGCCAGCAGCCCTATCCCGGAGTCCTACGAGCAGTACTTC. This codes for CASSPIPESYEQYF.